This T cell receptor beta chain was retrieved from a study of neurological immune-mediated disorders. For the unsorted libraries, 2 million PBMCs stored at -80 C served as input. The germline CDR1 and CDR2 sequences are SEHNR and FQNEAQ (reference sequence). The CDR3 loop spans 13 amino acids. V lost 4 bases to trimming and J lost 0 bases, with 7 bases between them. This clonotype was detected ten times or more. One entry per CDR3 protein, called by TCRdb with MiXCR from the 5' RACE reads. The table shows roughly 120,000 distinct CDR3 sequences, with more than 2.5% occurring only once. The sequencing input was PBMCs. The sequence was collected from a woman aged 30 to 39 with multiple sclerosis. This chain joins TRBV7-9 and TRBJ2-7, with no clear D. CDR3 sequence (DNA): TGTGCCAGCAGCTCCTTGATCTCCTACGAGCAGTACTTC. It encodes CASSSLISYEQYF.